This passage covers 18 T cell receptor beta chains from one sample sequenced in a study of blood T cells in healthy people across ages. Through a sample-barcoded 5' primer and a J-beta primer mix, a second PCR was run for roughly 7 to 12 cycles. Each CDR3 protein is one row after TCRdb ran MiXCR on the 5' RACE reads. The sample gives hundreds of thousands of distinct CDR3 sequences, roughly 53% of which show up once; 30% to 45% is in the top ten. Sequenced: blood. These receptors were collected from a man in his 60s in good health.

The chain is built from TRBV18 and TRBJ2-3; D may correspond to TRBD1 or TRBD2 (5 bases each). V was pared by 3 bases and J by 3 bases, with 13 bases between. CDR3 length: 15 amino acids. Per germline, CDR1 KGHSH and CDR2 LQKENI. This CDR3 is CASSPVGGRTDTQYF. In DNA form, the CDR3 reads TGTGCCAGCTCACCTGTTGGGGGAAGGACAGATACGCAGTATTTT.

A note on this clonotype: Its ends do not fully match the called genes, so a read error is possible. V gene TRBV7-2 combines with J gene TRBJ2-5; D may be TRBD1 (5 bases). This CDR3 spans 13 amino acids. The germline CDR1 and CDR2 sequences are SGHTA and FQGNSA. CDR3 nucleotides: TGTGCCAGCAGCGCCAGGGTCAGAGAGACCCGGTACTTC. Translation: CASSARVRETRYF.

The V gene is TRBV6-5, the J gene TRBJ1-2, with 11 bases that match TRBD1. The junction had 2 bases not matched to a gene; V was cut back by 0 bases and J by 2 bases. This CDR3 is built from 16 residues. The germline V gene has CDR1 MNHEY and CDR2 SVGAGI. Written as DNA, the CDR3 is TGTGCCAGCAGTTACTCTGGGGACAGGGGGAACTATGGCTACACCTTC. This sequence encodes CASSYSGDRGNYGYTF.

The J gene is TRBJ1-5, the V gene TRBV20-1; TRBD1 might be the D (6 bases). CDR1 is DFQATT and CDR2 is SNEGSKA in the germline V gene (reference sequence). This CDR3 contains 15 residues. Trimming pared 0 bases from V and 5 bases from J, leaving 14 bases between. The CDR3 protein is CSARDPRGQDQPQHF. For the CDR3, the DNA is TGCAGTGCTAGAGACCCTCGGGGGCAGGATCAGCCCCAGCATTTT.

This clonotype was picked up a small number of times. The chain carries TRBV6-2 or TRBV6-3 and TRBJ1-2; 7 nucleotides agree with TRBD1. This CDR3 has 14 amino acids. Looked up from germline, CDR1 is MNHEY and CDR2 is SVGEGT. Unmatched junction bases numbered 4, after V lost 2 bases and J lost 4 bases. Here the CDR3 reads CASSYGQDVYGYTF. The CDR3 bases are TGTGCCAGCAGTTACGGACAGGACGTCTATGGCTACACCTTC.

The chain uses TRBV6-2 or TRBV6-3 and TRBJ1-5; D unclear. CDR1 is MNHEY and CDR2 is SVGEGT in the germline V gene. Between the trimmed V and J ends, which lost 5 bases and 3 bases, there was a span of 11 bases. The CDR3 length is 14 residues. The CDR3 sequence is CASSNPGNNQPQHF. The CDR3 bases are TGTGCCAGCAGTAACCCCGGTAACAATCAGCCCCAGCATTTT.

This clonotype was counted a few times. The chain joins TRBV9 to TRBJ2-7; TRBD2 matches 8 bases. Germline V gene lookup returns CDR1 SGDLS and CDR2 YYNGEE. The CDR3 consists of 15 residues. With V trimmed by 4 bases and J by 0 bases, 6 bases remained unmatched. CDR3 protein: CASSRGGSDSYEQYF. CDR3 DNA: TGTGCCAGCAGCCGCGGGGGGAGTGACTCCTACGAGCAGTACTTC.

This clonotype appeared once. The chain links TRBV4-1 to TRBJ2-7; D unclear. The V end lost 0 bases, the J end lost 2 bases, and 8 bases lay between the germline ends. Germline V gene sequence: CDR1 MGHRA, CDR2 YSYEKL. The CDR3 sequence is 14 residues long. The CDR3 region has the DNA TGCGCCAGCAGCCAAGATGAGTCGACCTACGAGCAGTACTTC. This codes for CASSQDESTYEQYF.

The rearrangement joins TRBV3-1 to TRBJ2-7; D is ambiguous. Trimming removed 3 bases at V and 5 bases at J, with 14 bases between. In germline, CDR1 is LGHDT, CDR2 YNNKEL (reference sequence). This CDR3 is built from 14 residues. CDR3 sequence: CASSHTLKRDEQYF. In DNA, the CDR3 is TGTGCCAGCAGCCACACCCTCAAACGCGACGAGCAGTACTTC.

The chain couples TRBV4-1 to TRBJ1-6; D gene ambiguous. Germline V gene lookup returns CDR1 MGHRA and CDR2 YSYEKL. Between the trimmed V and J ends, which lost 0 bases and 10 bases, there was a span of 7 bases. CDR3 size: 13 residues. Here the CDR3 DNA reads TGCGCCAGCAGCCAAGATTCGGAATCACCCCTCCACTTT. The encoded protein is CASSQDSESPLHF.

The chain joins TRBV5-6 to TRBJ2-7, with 8 bases that match TRBD1. The V gene's germline CDR1 is SGHDT and CDR2 YYEEEE. The CDR3 spans 16 residues. J was trimmed by 1 base and V by 0 bases; bases with no gene match: 6. CDR3 in amino acids: CASSLEGTGGSYEQYF. In nucleotides, the CDR3 is TGTGCCAGCAGCTTGGAAGGGACAGGCGGGTCCTACGAGCAGTACTTC.

This chain uses TRBV19 with TRBJ2-7; D possibly uses TRBD1 or TRBD2 (5 bases each). V was trimmed by 4 bases and J by 7 bases, leaving 14 bases between them. Germline CDR1 LNHDA, CDR2 SQIVND (reference sequence). The CDR3 loop spans 13 amino acids. DNA for the CDR3: TGTGCCAGTAGTAAGGGACCACGCTTTGAGCAGTACTTC. Protein: CASSKGPRFEQYF.

The gene calls are TRBV6-2 or TRBV6-3 and TRBJ2-4, with 7 bases that match TRBD1. The CDR3 consists of 15 residues. Germline trimming cut 2 bases from V and 5 bases from J; bases unmatched to any gene: 6. CDR1 and CDR2 from the germline V gene are MNHEY and SVGEGT. The CDR3 reads CASSYLGTVQNIQYF. For the CDR3, the DNA is TGTGCCAGCAGTTACCTCGGGACAGTCCAAAACATTCAGTACTTC.

The J gene is TRBJ2-5, the V gene TRBV3-1, with D possibly TRBD1 on 6 matching bases. CDR3 size: 14 residues. Germline CDR1 is LGHDT and CDR2 is YNNKEL (reference sequence). V shed 1 base and J shed 5 bases, with 11 bases lying between them. The CDR3 DNA is TGTGCCAGCAGCCAAGGAACAGGGCCCGAGACCCAGTACTTC. Translated, it gives CASSQGTGPETQYF.

This rearrangement joins TRBV12-3 or TRBV12-4 to TRBJ1-5; unclear D gene. The ends were cut back, 5 bases at V and 3 bases at J, with 20 bases in the middle. CDR3 size: 17 residues. The CDR3 nucleotides are TGTGCCAGCAGTGAAGACGGCCTTCCACAATCCAATCAGCCCCAGCATTTT. Translating gives CASSEDGLPQSNQPQHF.

This clonotype was seen just once. The chain uses TRBV4-2 and TRBJ2-5; a possible D gene is TRBD2 (5 bases). The J call could be wrong; TRBJ2-7 is a better fit for the DNA end. Germline CDR1 and CDR2: LGHNA and YNFKEQ. The CDR3 contains 14 residues. The CDR3 here is CASSQEQITSEQYF. In DNA form, the CDR3 reads TGTGCCAGCAGCCAAGAGCAGATAACTAGCGAGCAGTACTTC.

This clonotype came up a few times. This rearrangement joins TRBV5-1 to TRBJ2-7, with 9 bases matching TRBD2. The germline V gene has CDR1 SGHRS and CDR2 YFSETQ. CDR3 length: 14 residues. The V gene end was trimmed by 6 bases and the J gene end by 2 bases; junction bases not matched to a gene: 6. CDR3 nucleotides: TGCGCCAGCATGTTGGCTAGCGGGACCTACGAGCAGTACTTC. This codes for CASMLASGTYEQYF.

This clonotype was counted a single time. The rearrangement joins TRBV20-1 to TRBJ2-1, with TRBD2 matching 7 bases. V trimming: 0 bases; J trimming: 6 bases; junction bases outside the gene matches: 8. Germline loops: CDR1 DFQATT, CDR2 SNEGSKA (reference sequence). The CDR3 length is 15 residues. Here the CDR3 reads CSARDLGGGTNEQFF. As DNA, the CDR3 is TGCAGTGCTAGAGATCTGGGCGGGGGTACCAATGAGCAGTTCTTC.